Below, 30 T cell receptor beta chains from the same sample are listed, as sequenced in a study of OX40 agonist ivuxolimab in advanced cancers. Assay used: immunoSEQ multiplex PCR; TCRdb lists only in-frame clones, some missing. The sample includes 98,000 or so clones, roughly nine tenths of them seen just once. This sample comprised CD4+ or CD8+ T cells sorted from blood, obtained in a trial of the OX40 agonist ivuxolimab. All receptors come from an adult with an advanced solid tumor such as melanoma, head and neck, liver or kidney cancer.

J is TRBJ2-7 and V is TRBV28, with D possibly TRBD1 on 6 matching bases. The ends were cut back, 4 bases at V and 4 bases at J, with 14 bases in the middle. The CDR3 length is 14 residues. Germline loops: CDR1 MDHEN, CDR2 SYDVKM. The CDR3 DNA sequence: TGTGCCAGCAGTTATCCTCAGGGGATTTACGAGCAGTACTTC. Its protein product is CASSYPQGIYEQYF.

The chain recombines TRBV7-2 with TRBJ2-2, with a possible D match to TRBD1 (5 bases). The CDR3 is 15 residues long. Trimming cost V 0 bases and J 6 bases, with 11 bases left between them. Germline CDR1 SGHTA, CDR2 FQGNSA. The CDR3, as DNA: TGTGCCAGCAGCTTAGCGGGGCAGACGGCCGGGGAGCTGTTTTTT. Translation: CASSLAGQTAGELFF.

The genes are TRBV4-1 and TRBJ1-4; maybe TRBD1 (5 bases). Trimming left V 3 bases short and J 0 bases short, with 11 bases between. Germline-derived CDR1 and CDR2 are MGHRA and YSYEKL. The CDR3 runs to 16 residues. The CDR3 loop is CASSHSGGATNEKLFF. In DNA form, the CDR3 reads TGCGCCAGCAGCCACTCCGGGGGGGCAACTAATGAAAAACTGTTTTTT.

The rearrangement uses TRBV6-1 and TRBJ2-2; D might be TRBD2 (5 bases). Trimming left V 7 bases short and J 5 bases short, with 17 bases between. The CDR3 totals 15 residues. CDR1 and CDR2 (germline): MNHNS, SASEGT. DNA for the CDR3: TGTGCCAGCAAAGTTGAGGGTGGTTTGACCGGGGAGCTGTTTTTT. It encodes CASKVEGGLTGELFF.

In DNA form, the CDR3 reads TGTGCCAGCAGTTACGGGACAGGTAGCACTGAAGCTTTCTTT. Amino acid sequence: CASSYGTGSTEAFF. The chain combines TRBV6-5 with TRBJ1-1, with TRBD1 identical over 8 bases. Germline CDR1 and CDR2: MNHEY and SVGAGI. The ends lost 2 bases at V and 4 bases at J; junction bases unmatched: 3. The CDR3 has 14 residues.

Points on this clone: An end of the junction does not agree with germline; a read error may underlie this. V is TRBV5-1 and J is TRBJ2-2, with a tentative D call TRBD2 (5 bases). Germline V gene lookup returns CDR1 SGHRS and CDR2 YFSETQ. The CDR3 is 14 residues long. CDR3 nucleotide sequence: TGCGCCAGCAGCTTGGGGGTCTACACCGGGGAACTGTTTTTT. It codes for CASSLGVYTGELFF.

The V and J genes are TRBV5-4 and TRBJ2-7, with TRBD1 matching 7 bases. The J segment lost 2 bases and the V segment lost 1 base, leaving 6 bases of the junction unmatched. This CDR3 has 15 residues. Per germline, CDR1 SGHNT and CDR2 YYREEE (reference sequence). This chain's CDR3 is CASSLRATGTYEQYF. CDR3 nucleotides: TGTGCCAGCAGCTTGAGGGCGACAGGGACCTACGAGCAGTACTTC. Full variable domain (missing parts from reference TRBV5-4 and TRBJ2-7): ETGVTQSPTHLIKTRGQQVTLRCSSQSGHNTVSWYQQALGQGPQFIFQYYREEENGRGNFPPRFSGLQFPNYSSELNVNALELDDSALYLCASSLRATGTYEQYFGPGTRLTVT.

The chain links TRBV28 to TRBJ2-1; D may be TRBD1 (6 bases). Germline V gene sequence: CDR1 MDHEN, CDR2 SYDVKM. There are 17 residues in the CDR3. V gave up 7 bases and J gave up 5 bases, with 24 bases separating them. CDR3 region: CASIPSGWGLLNNEQFF. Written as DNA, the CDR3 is TGTGCCAGCATCCCCTCGGGTTGGGGGCTTTTGAACAATGAGCAGTTCTTC.

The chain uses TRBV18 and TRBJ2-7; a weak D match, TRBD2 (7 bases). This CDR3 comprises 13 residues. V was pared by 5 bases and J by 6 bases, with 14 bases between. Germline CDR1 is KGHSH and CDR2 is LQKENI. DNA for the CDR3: TGTGCCAGCTCAGACACAGGGAGGGGCGAGCAGTACTTC. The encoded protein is CASSDTGRGEQYF.

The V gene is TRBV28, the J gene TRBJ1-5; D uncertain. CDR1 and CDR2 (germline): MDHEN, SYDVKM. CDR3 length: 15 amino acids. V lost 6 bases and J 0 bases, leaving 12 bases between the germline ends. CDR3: CASSPTQFSNQPQHF. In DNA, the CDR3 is TGTGCCAGCAGCCCCACCCAGTTTAGCAATCAGCCCCAGCATTTT.

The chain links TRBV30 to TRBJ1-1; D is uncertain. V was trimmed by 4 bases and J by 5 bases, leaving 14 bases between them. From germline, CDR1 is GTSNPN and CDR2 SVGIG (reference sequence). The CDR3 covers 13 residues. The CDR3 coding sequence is TGTGCCTGGAAGGGCCTGACGGGGACTGAAGCTTTCTTT. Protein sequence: CAWKGLTGTEAFF.

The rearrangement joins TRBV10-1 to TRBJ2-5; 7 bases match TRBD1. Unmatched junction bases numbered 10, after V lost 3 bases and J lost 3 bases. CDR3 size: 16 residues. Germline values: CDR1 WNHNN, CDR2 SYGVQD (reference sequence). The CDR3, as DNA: TGCGCCAGCAGTGATCCTCGACAGGGACCGAAAGAGACCCAGTACTTC. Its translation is CASSDPRQGPKETQYF.

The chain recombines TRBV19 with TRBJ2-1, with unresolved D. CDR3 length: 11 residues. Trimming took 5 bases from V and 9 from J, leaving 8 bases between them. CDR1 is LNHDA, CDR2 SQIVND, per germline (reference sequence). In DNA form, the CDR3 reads TGTGCCAGTAGTGCGTTGAGTGAGCAGTTCTTC. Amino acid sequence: CASSALSEQFF.

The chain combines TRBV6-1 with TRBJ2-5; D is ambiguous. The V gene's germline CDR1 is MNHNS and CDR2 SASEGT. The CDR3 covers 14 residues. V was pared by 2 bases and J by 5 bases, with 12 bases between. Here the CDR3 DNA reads TGTGCCAGCAGTGAATCCTCACCGTGGGAGACCCAGTACTTC. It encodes CASSESSPWETQYF.

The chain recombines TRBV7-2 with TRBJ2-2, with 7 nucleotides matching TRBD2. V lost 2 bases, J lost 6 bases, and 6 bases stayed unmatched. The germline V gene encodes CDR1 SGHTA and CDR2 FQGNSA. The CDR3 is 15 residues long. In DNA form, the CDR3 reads TGTGCCAGCAGCTTAATAGGGACTATGGCCGGGGAGCTGTTTTTT. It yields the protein CASSLIGTMAGELFF. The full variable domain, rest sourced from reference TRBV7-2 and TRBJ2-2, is GAGVSQSPSNKVTEKGKDVELRCDPISGHTALYWYRQSLGQGLEFLIYFQGNSAPDKSGLPSDRFSAERTGGSVSTLTIQRTQQEDSAVYLCASSLIGTMAGELFFGEGSRLTVL.

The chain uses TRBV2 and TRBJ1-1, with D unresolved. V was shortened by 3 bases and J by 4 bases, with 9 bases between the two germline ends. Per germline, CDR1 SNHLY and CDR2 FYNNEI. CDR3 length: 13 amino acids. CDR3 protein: CASSDRRGTEAFF. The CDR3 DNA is TGTGCCAGCAGTGACAGGCGGGGCACTGAAGCTTTCTTT.

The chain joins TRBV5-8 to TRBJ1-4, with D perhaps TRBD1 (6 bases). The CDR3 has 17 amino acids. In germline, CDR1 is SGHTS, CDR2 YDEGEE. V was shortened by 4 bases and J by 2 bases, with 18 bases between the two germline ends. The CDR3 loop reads CASSPRDRGATNEKLFF. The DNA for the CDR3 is TGTGCCAGCAGCCCCCGGGATAGGGGGGCCACTAATGAAAAACTGTTTTTT.

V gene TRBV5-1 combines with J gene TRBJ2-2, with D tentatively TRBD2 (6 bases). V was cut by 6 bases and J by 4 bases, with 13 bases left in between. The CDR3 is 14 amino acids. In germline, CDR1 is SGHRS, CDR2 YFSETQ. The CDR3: CASTPGLITGELFF. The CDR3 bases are TGCGCCAGCACCCCGGGACTGATCACCGGGGAGCTGTTTTTT.

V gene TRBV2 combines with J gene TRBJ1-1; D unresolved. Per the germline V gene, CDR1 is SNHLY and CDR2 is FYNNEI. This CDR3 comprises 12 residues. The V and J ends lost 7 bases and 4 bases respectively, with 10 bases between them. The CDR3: CASIPVGTEAFF. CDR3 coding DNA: TGTGCCAGCATACCAGTTGGCACTGAAGCTTTCTTT.

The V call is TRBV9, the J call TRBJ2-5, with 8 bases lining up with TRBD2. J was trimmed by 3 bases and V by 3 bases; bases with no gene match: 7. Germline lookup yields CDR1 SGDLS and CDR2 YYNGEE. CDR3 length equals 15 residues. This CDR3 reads CASSAFTSGEETQYF. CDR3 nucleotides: TGTGCCAGCAGCGCCTTTACTAGCGGAGAAGAGACCCAGTACTTC.

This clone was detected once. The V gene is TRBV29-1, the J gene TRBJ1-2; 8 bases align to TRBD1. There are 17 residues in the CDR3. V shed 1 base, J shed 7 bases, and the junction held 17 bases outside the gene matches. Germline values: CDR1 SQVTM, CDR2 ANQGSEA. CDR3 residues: CSVEGGGLDRDRSGYTF. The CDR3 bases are TGCAGCGTTGAAGGAGGCGGTCTGGACCGGGACAGGAGTGGCTACACCTTC. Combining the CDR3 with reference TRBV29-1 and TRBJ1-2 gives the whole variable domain SAVISQKPSRDICQRGTSLTIQCQVDSQVTMMFWYRQQPGQSLTLIATANQGSEATYESGFVIDKFPISRPNLTFSTLTVSNMSPEDSSIYLCSVEGGGLDRDRSGYTFGSGTRLTVV.

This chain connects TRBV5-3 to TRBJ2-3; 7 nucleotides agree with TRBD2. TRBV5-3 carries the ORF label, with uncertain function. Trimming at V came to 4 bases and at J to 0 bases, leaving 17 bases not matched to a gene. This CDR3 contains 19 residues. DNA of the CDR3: TGTGCCAGAAGCCCGACCGGGACTACCATGACGGCCAGCACAGATACGCAGTATTTT. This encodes CARSPTGTTMTASTDTQYF.

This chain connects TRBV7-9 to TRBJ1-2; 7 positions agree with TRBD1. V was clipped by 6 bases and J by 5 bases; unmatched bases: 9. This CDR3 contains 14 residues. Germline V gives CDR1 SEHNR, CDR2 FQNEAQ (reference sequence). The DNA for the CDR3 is TGTGCCAGCAGTCCCGCAGGGGGTGGTTATGGCTACACCTTC. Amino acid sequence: CASSPAGGGYGYTF.

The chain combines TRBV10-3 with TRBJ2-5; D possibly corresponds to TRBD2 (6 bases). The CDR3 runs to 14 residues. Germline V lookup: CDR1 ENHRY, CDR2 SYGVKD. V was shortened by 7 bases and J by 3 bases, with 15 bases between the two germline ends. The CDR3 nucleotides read TGTGCCATCAACGACCGGAGGGGTAAAGAGACCCAGTACTTC. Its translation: CAINDRRGKETQYF.

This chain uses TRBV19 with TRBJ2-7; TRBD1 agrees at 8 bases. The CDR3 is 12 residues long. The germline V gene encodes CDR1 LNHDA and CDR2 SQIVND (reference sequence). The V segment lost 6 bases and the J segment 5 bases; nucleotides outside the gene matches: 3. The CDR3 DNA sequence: TGTGCCAGTAGAGACAGGGGAAACGAGCAGTACTTC. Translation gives CASRDRGNEQYF. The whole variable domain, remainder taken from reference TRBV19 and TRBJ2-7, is DGGITQSPKYLFRKEGQNVTLSCEQNLNHDAMYWYRQDPGQGLRLIYYSQIVNDFQKGDIAEGYSVSREKKESFPLTVTSAQKNPTAFYLCASRDRGNEQYFGPGTRLTVT.

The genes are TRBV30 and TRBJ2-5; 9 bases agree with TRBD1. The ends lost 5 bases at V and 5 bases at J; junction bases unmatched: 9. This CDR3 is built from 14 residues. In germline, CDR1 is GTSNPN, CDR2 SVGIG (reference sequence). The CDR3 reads CAWDRDRAGETQYF. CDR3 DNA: TGTGCCTGGGACCGGGACAGGGCAGGGGAGACCCAGTACTTC.

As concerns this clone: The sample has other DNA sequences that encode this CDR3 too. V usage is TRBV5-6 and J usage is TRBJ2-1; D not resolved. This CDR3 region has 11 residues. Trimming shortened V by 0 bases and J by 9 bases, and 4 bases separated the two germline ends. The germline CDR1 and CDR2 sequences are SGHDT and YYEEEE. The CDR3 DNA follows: TGTGCCAGCAGCTTGGTGGGTGAGCAGTTCTTC. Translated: CASSLVGEQFF.

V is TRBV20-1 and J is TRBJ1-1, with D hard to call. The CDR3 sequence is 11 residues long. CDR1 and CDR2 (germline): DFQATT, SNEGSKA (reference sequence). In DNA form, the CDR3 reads TGCAGGTGGGTAACCGGCACTGAAGCTTTCTTT. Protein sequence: CRWVTGTEAFF.

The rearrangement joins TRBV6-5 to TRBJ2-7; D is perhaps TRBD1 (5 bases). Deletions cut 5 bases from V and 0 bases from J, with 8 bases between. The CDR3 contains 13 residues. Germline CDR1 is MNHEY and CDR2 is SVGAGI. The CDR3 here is CASSQTASYEQYF. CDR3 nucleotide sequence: TGTGCCAGCAGTCAGACAGCCTCCTACGAGCAGTACTTC.

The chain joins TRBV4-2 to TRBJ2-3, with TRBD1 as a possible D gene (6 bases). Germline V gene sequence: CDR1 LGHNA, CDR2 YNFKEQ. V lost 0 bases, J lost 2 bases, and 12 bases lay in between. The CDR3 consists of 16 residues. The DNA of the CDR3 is TGTGCCAGCAGCCAAGATAACCAGGGGATCACAGATACGCAGTATTTT. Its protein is CASSQDNQGITDTQYF.